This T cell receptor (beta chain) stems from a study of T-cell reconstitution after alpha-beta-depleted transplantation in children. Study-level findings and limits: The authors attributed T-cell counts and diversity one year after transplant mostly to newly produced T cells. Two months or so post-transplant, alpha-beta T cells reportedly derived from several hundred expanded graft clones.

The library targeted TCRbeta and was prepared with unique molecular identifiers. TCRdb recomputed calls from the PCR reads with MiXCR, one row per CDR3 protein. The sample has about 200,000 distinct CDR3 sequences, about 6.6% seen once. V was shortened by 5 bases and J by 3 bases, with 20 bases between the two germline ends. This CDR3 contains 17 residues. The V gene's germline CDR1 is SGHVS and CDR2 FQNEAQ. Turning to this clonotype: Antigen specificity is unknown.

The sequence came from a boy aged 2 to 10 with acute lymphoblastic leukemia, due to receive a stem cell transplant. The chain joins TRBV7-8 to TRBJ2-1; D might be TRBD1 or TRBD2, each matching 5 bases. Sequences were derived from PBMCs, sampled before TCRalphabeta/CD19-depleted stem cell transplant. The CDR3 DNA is TGTGCCAGCAGCGCGCAGGCAGGGACCTTACACTACAATGAGCAGTTCTTC. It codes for CASSAQAGTLHYNEQFF.